What follows is one T cell receptor beta chain and its context. This sample is part of a study of control samples from healthy donors and cancer patients. The repertoire was sequenced with immunoSEQ multiplex PCR; TCRdb's copy has only in-frame clones and lacks some. Of 150,000 or so clones in the sample, 91% were seen once. The V gene lost 0 bases and the J gene lost 4 bases, with 1 base spanning the gap. The CDR3 is made up of 12 amino acids. Germline CDR1 is SGDLS and CDR2 is YYNGEE. The sequence came from a man between 18 and 29 years old in good health. The sample taken for sequencing was blood. The genes are TRBV9 and TRBJ2-2; D gene unclear. This CDR3 is CASSVVTGELFF. CDR3 DNA sequence: TGTGCCAGCAGCGTAGTCACCGGGGAGCTGTTTTTT.